This T cell receptor beta chain comes out of a study of beta chain features in type 1 diabetes. General study points: Patients showed naive, central memory and Treg TCRB repertoires that appeared more similar than those of healthy donors. Moderate yet significant TCRB CDR3 shortening was seen in Type 1 diabetes patients in all four CD4+ subsets.

The study reverse transcribed the entire isolated RNA, so it sequenced expressed TCRB transcripts. About 3.57 million reads per sample were averaged for naive, central memory and regulatory samples. TCRdb keeps only in-frame clones here, not all; method: immunoSEQ multiplex PCR. The profile shows about 150,000 clones, about 8% of them singletons. Trimming took 5 bases from V and 14 from J, leaving 21 bases between them. CDR3 length equals 13 residues. From germline, CDR1 is MDHEN and CDR2 SYDVKM. This clone appeared many times. The antigen remains undetermined. This sequence originates from a woman aged 40 to 50 with type 1 diabetes. The chain couples TRBV28 to TRBJ1-2; possible D gene TRBD1, 6 bases. The specimen sequenced was central memory CD4+ T cells from blood. As DNA, the CDR3 is TGTGCCAGCAGTGGGGGGGCGCAAACGTTGAGTACCTTC. Translated: CASSGGAQTLSTF.